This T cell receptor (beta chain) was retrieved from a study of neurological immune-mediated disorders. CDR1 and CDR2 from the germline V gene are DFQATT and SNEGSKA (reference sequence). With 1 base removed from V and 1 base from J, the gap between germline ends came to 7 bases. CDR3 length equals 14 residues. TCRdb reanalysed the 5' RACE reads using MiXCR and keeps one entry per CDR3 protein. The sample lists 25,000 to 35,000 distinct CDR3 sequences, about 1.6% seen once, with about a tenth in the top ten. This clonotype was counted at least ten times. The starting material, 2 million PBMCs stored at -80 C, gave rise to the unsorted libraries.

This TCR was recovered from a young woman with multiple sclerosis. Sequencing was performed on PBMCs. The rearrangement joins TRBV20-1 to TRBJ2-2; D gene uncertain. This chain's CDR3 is CSARAWGNTGELFF. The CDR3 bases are TGCAGTGCTAGAGCATGGGGGAACACCGGGGAGCTGTTTTTT.